The next 29 T cell receptor beta chains were all read from a single sample in a study of human thymus T cells. Sequencing was performed with immunoSEQ multiplex PCR; in TCRdb, only in-frame clones are kept and a portion is missing. The data show 78,000 or so clones, approximately 97% seen once. Thymus was obtained from resections taken during corrective heart surgery. Input material: thymus tissue. The receptors were gathered from a boy in the first two years of life with a congenital heart defect but otherwise immunologically healthy.

The chain recombines TRBV14 with TRBJ2-7; the match to TRBD1 covers 7 bases. Germline V gene sequence: CDR1 SGHDN, CDR2 FVKESK. The CDR3 runs to 18 residues. After removal of 1 base from V and 2 bases from J, the junction contained 14 bases not matched to a gene. As DNA, the CDR3 is TGTGCCAGCAGCCAAGCTAGGACAGGCGGTTGTTGTGCCTACGAGCAGTACTTC. Translated, it gives CASSQARTGGCCAYEQYF. Using reference TRBV14 and TRBJ2-7 for the parts outside the CDR3, the full variable domain is EAGVTQFPSHSVIEKGQTVTLRCDPISGHDNLYWYRRVMGKEIKFLLHFVKESKQDESGMPNNRFLAERTGGTYSTLKVQPAELEDSGVYFCASSQARTGGCCAYEQYFGPGTRLTVT.

This clone was picked up a small number of times. The V call is TRBV13, the J call TRBJ2-7; weak D call: TRBD1 (8 bases). Trimming cost V 8 bases and J 6 bases, with 20 bases left between them. Germline V gives CDR1 PRHDT, CDR2 FYEKMQ (reference sequence). The CDR3 consists of 14 residues. CDR3 nucleotides: TGTGCCAGCTCGACCAGGACAGGGAGGGTCGAGCAGTACTTC. It yields the protein CASSTRTGRVEQYF.

The chain links TRBV7-3 to TRBJ1-3, with D unresolved. Germline assignment: CDR1 SGHTA and CDR2 FQGTGA. Deletions cut 2 bases from V and 4 bases from J, with 21 bases between. CDR3 size: 18 residues. This chain's CDR3 is CASSLWPDCPLNGNTIYF. The CDR3 DNA is TGTGCCAGCAGCTTATGGCCAGACTGCCCTTTAAACGGAAACACCATATATTTT.

The chain is built from TRBV7-3 and TRBJ1-6; the D is unclear. Germline V CDR1 and CDR2: SGHTA, FQGTGA. The CDR3 loop spans 17 amino acids. V was clipped by 4 bases and J by 4 bases, with 17 bases between them. CDR3 nucleotides: TGTGCCAGCAGCTCAGAGGACGGAGAGTATTATAATTCACCCCTCCACTTT. It yields the protein CASSSEDGEYYNSPLHF.

The chain employs TRBV28 and TRBJ1-3; TRBD1 matches 7 bases. V was pared by 2 bases and J by 2 bases, with 3 bases of the junction left unmatched. There are 15 residues in the CDR3. Germline loops: CDR1 MDHEN, CDR2 SYDVKM. CDR3 protein: CASSLIDRAGNTIYF. CDR3 DNA: TGTGCCAGCAGTTTAATCGACAGGGCTGGAAACACCATATATTTT.

This chain uses TRBV4-1 with TRBJ1-5, with D possibly matching TRBD1 (5 bases). Germline V gene data show CDR1 as MGHRA and CDR2 as YSYEKL. This CDR3 has 15 amino acids. The V gene lost 1 base and the J gene lost 6 bases, with 13 bases spanning the gap. The CDR3 DNA follows: TGCGCCAGCAGCCAAGGGCAGGGCCCGGGTCAGCCCCAGCATTTT. Protein: CASSQGQGPGQPQHF.

This clone was detected once. The chain couples TRBV19 to TRBJ2-1; 10 bases are a match to TRBD1. Germline V gene sequence: CDR1 LNHDA, CDR2 SQIVND (reference sequence). This CDR3 spans 14 amino acids. V was clipped by 10 bases and J by 5 bases; unmatched bases: 8. CDR3 sequence: CATLDRGTHNEQFF. CDR3 nucleotides: TGTGCCACCCTGGACAGGGGGACCCACAATGAGCAGTTCTTC.

The count of this clone is one. V is TRBV5-1 and J is TRBJ2-1; 13 nucleotides match TRBD2. The CDR3 covers 19 residues. The germline V gene encodes CDR1 SGHRS and CDR2 YFSETQ. V gave up 1 base and J gave up 5 bases; unmatched junction bases: 12. As DNA, the CDR3 is TGCGCCAGCAGCTTGAGACTAGCGGGGGGTCCCCGCATTGACAATGAGCAGTTCTTC. Residues: CASSLRLAGGPRIDNEQFF.

This sequence joins TRBV5-1 and TRBJ1-6; TRBD1 matches 8 bases. Germline V CDR1 and CDR2: SGHRS, YFSETQ. With V trimmed by 2 bases and J by 7 bases, 2 bases remained unmatched. This CDR3 region has 14 residues. For the CDR3, the DNA is TGCGCCAGCAGCTTTCGGACAGGGAATTCACCCCTCCACTTT. Translated, it gives CASSFRTGNSPLHF.

The chain is built from TRBV19 and TRBJ1-5, with a possible D match to TRBD1 (6 bases). V lost 3 bases and J 0 bases, leaving 12 bases between the germline ends. This CDR3 is built from 16 residues. The V gene's germline CDR1 is LNHDA and CDR2 SQIVND (reference sequence). The DNA of the CDR3 is TGTGCCAGTAGTATGGACAGTCCCCTTAGCAATCAGCCCCAGCATTTT. Its translation: CASSMDSPLSNQPQHF.

The rearrangement links TRBV18 to TRBJ2-7, with a tentative D call TRBD2 (6 bases). V gave up 3 bases and J gave up 0 bases, with 24 bases separating them. The CDR3 spans 19 residues. Looked up from germline, CDR1 is KGHSH and CDR2 is LQKENI. CDR3 bases: TGTGCCAGCTCACCGGGATGGGGCGGGGACGCGCAACCCTCCTACGAGCAGTACTTC. This codes for CASSPGWGGDAQPSYEQYF.

V usage is TRBV5-1 and J usage is TRBJ2-7; no definite D call. From germline, CDR1 is SGHRS and CDR2 YFSETQ. The CDR3 extends over 13 amino acids. V shed 4 bases and J shed 0 bases, with 8 bases lying between them. DNA of the CDR3: TGCGCCAGCAGCCAGGAACGCTCCTACGAGCAGTACTTC. Its translation: CASSQERSYEQYF.

The chain carries TRBV14 and TRBJ2-5; no clear D gene. The CDR3 consists of 15 residues. V was clipped by 2 bases and J by 7 bases, with 17 bases between them. Germline V lookup: CDR1 SGHDN, CDR2 FVKESK. CDR3 region: CASSQFKPLLGTQYF. CDR3 nucleotide sequence: TGTGCCAGCAGCCAATTCAAACCTCTACTGGGGACCCAGTACTTC.

The rearrangement joins TRBV2 to TRBJ2-7, with TRBD1 as a possible D gene (6 bases). Germline CDR1 is SNHLY and CDR2 is FYNNEI. V shed 2 bases and J shed 0 bases, with 11 bases lying between them. This CDR3 is built from 15 residues. DNA of the CDR3: TGTGCCAGCAGTGAACCAGGGGTAGGCTCCTACGAGCAGTACTTC. Translated, it gives CASSEPGVGSYEQYF.

The V gene is TRBV6-1, the J gene TRBJ1-2, with 8 bases fitting TRBD1. The CDR3 covers 17 residues. The germline gives CDR1 MNHNS, CDR2 SASEGT. V shed 0 bases, J shed 4 bases, and the junction held 10 bases outside the gene matches. DNA for the CDR3: TGTGCCAGCAGTGAAGCGGGGGCAGGGGGCTGGTTCTATGGCTACACCTTC. This codes for CASSEAGAGGWFYGYTF.

The gene calls are TRBV5-4 and TRBJ2-3; 14 bases are a match to TRBD2. V was pared by 6 bases and J by 3 bases, with 15 bases of the junction left unmatched. The CDR3 is 19 residues long. Germline V CDR1 and CDR2: SGHNT, YYREEE (reference sequence). CDR3 sequence (DNA): TGTGCCAGCACCTTCCTCTGGACTAGCGGGAGGTGGGGGACAGATACGCAGTATTTT. Amino acids: CASTFLWTSGRWGTDTQYF.

V usage is TRBV7-9 and J usage is TRBJ2-7; D is ambiguous. Trimming left V 5 bases short and J 2 bases short, with 16 bases between. Germline-derived CDR1 and CDR2 are SEHNR and FQNEAQ (reference sequence). The CDR3 has 15 residues. The CDR3 loop is CASSLFPVPAYEQYF. The CDR3 DNA follows: TGTGCCAGCAGCCTATTCCCTGTTCCCGCCTACGAGCAGTACTTC.

V usage is TRBV12-5 and J usage is TRBJ2-7; tentative D call: TRBD1 (7 bases). V lost 2 bases and J lost 4, with 15 bases in between. Germline V CDR1 and CDR2: LGHNT, FRNRAP. The CDR3 length is 15 residues. The CDR3 sequence: CASGLIRGVEYEQYF. CDR3 nucleotide sequence: TGTGCTAGTGGTTTGATCAGGGGGGTCGAGTACGAGCAGTACTTC.

The V and J genes are TRBV27 and TRBJ2-2; 12 bases align to TRBD2. Germline V gives CDR1 MNHEY, CDR2 SMNVEV (reference sequence). CDR3 length: 18 residues. V lost 7 bases and J lost 4; bases outside the gene matches: 13. The CDR3 here is CASTSSRTSGISTGELFF. In DNA form, the CDR3 reads TGTGCCAGCACCTCTAGCCGGACTAGCGGGATAAGCACCGGGGAGCTGTTTTTT.

This clone appeared a single time. This chain connects TRBV27 to TRBJ2-5; 12 positions agree with TRBD1. The CDR3 totals 18 residues. Germline lookup yields CDR1 MNHEY and CDR2 SMNVEV (reference sequence). Trimming removed 5 bases from V and 4 bases from J; junction bases left unmatched: 14. Written as DNA, the CDR3 is TGTGCCAGCAGTGCCCGCCTCCGGGACAGGGGGCTTCCAGAGACCCAGTACTTC. Amino acids: CASSARLRDRGLPETQYF.

The genes are TRBV7-8 and TRBJ1-5; D call uncertain. This CDR3 region has 14 residues. V was clipped by 1 base and J by 2 bases, with 6 bases between them. Germline CDR1 and CDR2: SGHVS and FQNEAQ. The CDR3 loop reads CASSLERGNQPQHF. CDR3 DNA sequence: TGTGCCAGCAGCTTAGAGAGAGGCAATCAGCCCCAGCATTTT.

This clone has just one count. The chain has TRBV7-9 and TRBJ1-2; no firm D call. The CDR3 spans 14 residues. Trimming removed 1 base from V and 2 bases from J, with 8 bases in between. Germline assignment: CDR1 SEHNR and CDR2 FQNEAQ (reference sequence). The CDR3 loop is CASSLVRENYGYTF. CDR3 sequence (DNA): TGTGCCAGCAGCTTAGTAAGGGAAAACTATGGCTACACCTTC. Supplemented by reference TRBV7-9 and TRBJ1-2, the full variable domain reads DTGVSQNPRHKITKRGQNVTFRCDPISEHNRLYWYRQTLGQGPEFLTYFQNEAQLEKSRLLSDRFSAERPKGSFSTLEIQRTEQGDSAMYLCASSLVRENYGYTFGSGTRLTVV.

The J gene is TRBJ2-7, the V gene TRBV5-6; TRBD1 aligns across 7 bases. The germline CDR1 and CDR2 sequences are SGHDT and YYEEEE. The CDR3 loop spans 12 amino acids. V shed 2 bases and J 6 bases; nucleotides not matched to a gene: 2. The CDR3 DNA follows: TGTGCCAGCAGCTTCCAGGGGGTCGAGCAGTACTTC. Translation gives CASSFQGVEQYF.

The chain joins TRBV19 to TRBJ2-7, with TRBD2 matching 7 bases. Germline CDR1 reads LNHDA; CDR2 reads SQIVND (reference sequence). The length of the CDR3 is 11 residues. The V and J ends lost 8 bases and 7 bases, in that order; junction bases with no gene match: 5. The CDR3 here is CASLNGGEQYF. The CDR3 DNA reads TGTGCCAGTTTAAACGGGGGGGAGCAGTACTTC.

The V call is TRBV7-9, the J call TRBJ2-7; TRBD1 matches 9 bases. The length of the CDR3 is 16 residues. Per the germline V gene, CDR1 is SEHNR and CDR2 is FQNEAQ (reference sequence). V was clipped by 5 bases and J by 3 bases; unmatched bases: 11. The CDR3 DNA reads TGTGCCAGCAGCCCCGGTATGAGGACAGGGGACTACGAGCAGTACTTC. It encodes CASSPGMRTGDYEQYF.

The V call is TRBV29-1, the J call TRBJ1-2; no clear D. This CDR3 contains 15 residues. From germline, CDR1 is SQVTM and CDR2 ANQGSEA. Trimming took 2 bases from V and 0 from J, leaving 13 bases between them. The CDR3 DNA sequence: TGCAGCGTTGAATCGACACCCAAGGCTAACTATGGCTACACCTTC. Encoded protein: CSVESTPKANYGYTF.

V gene TRBV6-5 combines with J gene TRBJ1-1; possible D gene TRBD1, 5 bases. Germline V gives CDR1 MNHEY, CDR2 SVGAGI. Trimming left V 4 bases short and J 1 base short, with 10 bases between. The CDR3 sequence is 14 residues long. CDR3 sequence reads: CASSWGGKNTEAFF. CDR3 nucleotide sequence: TGTGCCAGCAGTTGGGGGGGAAAGAACACTGAAGCTTTCTTT.

The chain carries TRBV5-6 and TRBJ1-1; D is unresolved. Germline V CDR1 and CDR2: SGHDT, YYEEEE. The CDR3 extends over 14 amino acids. Trimming pared 0 bases from V and 3 bases from J, leaving 9 bases between. The CDR3 spells CASSLGTDYTEAFF. As DNA, the CDR3 is TGTGCCAGCAGCTTGGGGACGGATTACACTGAAGCTTTCTTT.

This sequence joins TRBV14 and TRBJ2-5; TRBD1 agrees at 9 bases. From germline, CDR1 is SGHDN and CDR2 FVKESK. The V gene end was trimmed by 4 bases and the J gene end by 1 base; junction bases not matched to a gene: 10. This CDR3 is 17 amino acids long. DNA for the CDR3: TGTGCCAGCAGCCGTACCGGGACAGGGTGGTTCCAAGAGACCCAGTACTTC. Translated: CASSRTGTGWFQETQYF.